One sample yielded the 13 T cell receptor beta chains listed below, sequenced in a study of blood T cell repertoires in COVID-19. Assay used: immunoSEQ multiplex PCR; TCRdb lists only in-frame clones, some missing. The profile shows around 300,000 clones, 75% to 90% of them singletons. The sequenced sample was peripheral blood. The receptor set was obtained from a woman aged 25 to 39 with active or convalescent COVID-19.

This chain connects TRBV4-3 to TRBJ1-4; D uncertain. CDR3 size: 16 residues. Germline V gene sequence: CDR1 LGHNA, CDR2 YSLEER. V was shortened by 4 bases and J by 4 bases, with 16 bases between the two germline ends. CDR3 coding DNA: TGCGCCAGCAGCCCAGGACTGGCTGGCCATAATGAAAAACTGTTTTTT. As protein: CASSPGLAGHNEKLFF.

The chain couples TRBV5-1 to TRBJ2-2, with D tentatively TRBD1 (5 bases). The ends were cut back, 0 bases at V and 3 bases at J, with 9 bases in the middle. Per germline, CDR1 SGHRS and CDR2 YFSETQ. CDR3 size: 15 residues. The CDR3 loop reads CASSLARVHTGELFF. The DNA of the CDR3 is TGCGCCAGCAGCTTGGCCAGGGTTCACACCGGGGAGCTGTTTTTT.

This sequence joins TRBV11-3 and TRBJ2-7; TRBD1 agrees at 9 bases. J lost 1 base, V lost 1 base, and 8 bases had no gene match. The CDR3 runs to 17 residues. Germline assignment: CDR1 SGHNT and CDR2 YENEEA. This CDR3 reads CASSLVFWTGESYEQYF. The CDR3 DNA is TGTGCCAGCAGCTTAGTTTTCTGGACAGGGGAGTCCTACGAGCAGTACTTC.

The rearrangement joins TRBV12-2 to TRBJ1-2; TRBD1, the table's D call, was not compared with the DNA. TRBV12-2 is a pseudogene locus. The CDR3 spans 18 residues. CDR3 residues: CASRLAWPGTGTMAGYTF. In DNA form, the CDR3 reads TGTGCAAGTCGCTTAGCCTGGCCTGGTACAGGGACCATGGCTGGCTACACCTTC.

Only one count was recorded for this clone. CDR3 residues: CASSERLAGGRVTDTQYF. CDR3 bases: TGTGCCAGCAGTGAAAGGCTAGCGGGGGGGCGTGTCACAGATACGCAGTATTTT. V gene TRBV2 combines with J gene TRBJ2-3; 12 nucleotides line up with TRBD2. V gave up 2 bases and J gave up 2 bases; unmatched junction bases: 8. Germline values: CDR1 SNHLY, CDR2 FYNNEI. The CDR3 covers 18 residues.

V gene TRBV30 combines with J gene TRBJ2-3; TRBD2 matches 8 bases. Unmatched junction bases numbered 3, after V lost 0 bases and J lost 1 base. This CDR3 is 15 amino acids long. Looked up from germline, CDR1 is GTSNPN and CDR2 is SVGIG (reference sequence). CDR3 in DNA: TGTGCCTGGAGTGTACGGCGGGGGGGCACAGATACGCAGTATTTT. Translation gives CAWSVRRGGTDTQYF. Drawing the rest from reference TRBV30 and TRBJ2-3, the complete variable domain is SQTIHQWPATLVQPVGSPLSLECTVEGTSNPNLYWYRQAAGRGLQLLFYSVGIGQISSEVPQNLSASRPQDRQFILSSKKLLLSDSGFYLCAWSVRRGGTDTQYFGPGTRLTVL.

V is TRBV20-1 and J is TRBJ1-1, with TRBD1 as a possible D gene (5 bases). Germline V gene sequence: CDR1 DFQATT, CDR2 SNEGSKA (reference sequence). The germline V and J ends were trimmed by 4 bases and 4 bases, with 7 bases remaining between them. CDR3 size: 11 residues. In nucleotides, the CDR3 is TGCAGTGCTACCACAGGCACTGAAGCTTTCTTT. It codes for CSATTGTEAFF.

The rearrangement uses TRBV10-3 and TRBJ2-2; TRBD2 matches at 12 bases. The germline V gene encodes CDR1 ENHRY and CDR2 SYGVKD. The CDR3 length is 16 residues. V gave up 8 bases and J gave up 0 bases; unmatched junction bases: 4. The DNA of the CDR3 is TGTGCCATCGGGACTAGCGGGCCCGCGAACACCGGGGAGCTGTTTTTT. Protein sequence: CAIGTSGPANTGELFF.

This clone was seen only a few times. The chain is built from TRBV6-8 and TRBJ2-1; TRBD2 agrees at 16 bases. The CDR3 has 17 residues. Losses at the gene ends were 4 bases for V and 8 bases for J; bases not matched to a gene: 8. CDR1 and CDR2 from the germline V gene are MNHGY and SAAAGT. The CDR3 DNA is TGTGCCAGCAGTTGTCCCGGGACTAGCGGGGGGGCTTATGAGCAGTTCTTC. Amino acid sequence: CASSCPGTSGGAYEQFF.

The count of this clone is one. CDR3 DNA: TGCAGTGCTAGTCGTCCCGGGACAGGGGCCGGGGCCAACGTCCTGACTTTC. Protein product: CSASRPGTGAGANVLTF. The V call is TRBV20-1, the J call TRBJ2-6, with 10 nucleotides matching TRBD1. Trimming cost V 3 bases and J 4 bases; bases outside gene matches: 9. Germline V lookup: CDR1 DFQATT, CDR2 SNEGSKA (reference sequence). CDR3 length equals 17 residues.

The J gene is TRBJ2-2, the V gene TRBV27; TRBD1 matches 9 bases. J gave up 2 bases and V 3 bases, and 13 bases lay outside the gene matches. The germline V gene has CDR1 MNHEY and CDR2 SMNVEV (reference sequence). This CDR3 spans 19 amino acids. CDR3 nucleotide sequence: TGTGCCAGCAGTTTTAATCCGATGTGGGGACAGGGCAACACCGGGGAGCTGTTTTTT. It encodes CASSFNPMWGQGNTGELFF.

The V and J genes are TRBV6-5 and TRBJ1-2, with TRBD1 matching over 10 bases. Germline V gene data show CDR1 as MNHEY and CDR2 as SVGAGI. The V gene end was trimmed by 5 bases and the J gene end by 8 bases; junction bases not matched to a gene: 8. The CDR3 runs 14 residues. This CDR3 reads CASSRTTGGNGYTF. As DNA, the CDR3 is TGTGCCAGCAGTAGAACGACAGGGGGCAACGGCTACACCTTC.

The J gene is TRBJ2-7, the V gene TRBV19, with TRBD1 as a possible D gene (5 bases). V shed 0 bases and J shed 1 base, with 7 bases lying between them. The germline V gene has CDR1 LNHDA and CDR2 SQIVND (reference sequence). This CDR3 has 14 amino acids. The CDR3 nucleotides read TGTGCCAGTAGTATAGACGCAGGGTCCTACGAGCAGTACTTC. This translates into CASSIDAGSYEQYF.